These 5 T cell receptor beta chains were sequenced from one sample in a study of cytomegalovirus exposure and HLA in healthy donors. PCR primers comprised 60 Vbeta and 13 Jbeta primers. The data were produced by immunoSEQ multiplex PCR, yet TCRdb's version contains in-frame clones alone and is incomplete. The data show under 200,000 clones, roughly four fifths seen once. Sequences were obtained from PBMCs. These TCRs come from a woman aged 45-65 years in good health and CMV-seronegative.

The chain is built from TRBV7-8 and TRBJ1-1; no clear D. Germline values: CDR1 SGHVS, CDR2 FQNEAQ. This CDR3 comprises 18 residues. V gave up 1 base and J gave up 0 bases, with 18 bases separating them. For the CDR3, the DNA is TGTGCCAGCAGCTTAGTAGCGTCAGAAGGGCGCATGAACACTGAAGCTTTCTTT. This codes for CASSLVASEGRMNTEAFF.

This clone was seen just once. The J gene is TRBJ1-3, the V gene TRBV27; weak D call: TRBD1 (6 bases). Germline CDR1 and CDR2: MNHEY and SMNVEV (reference sequence). Trimming shortened V by 6 bases and J by 4 bases, and 13 bases separated the two germline ends. This CDR3 region has 14 residues. DNA of the CDR3: TGTGCCAGCAGAGCCGGGACAAAAGGAAACACCATATATTTT. It specifies CASRAGTKGNTIYF.

The chain carries TRBV5-6 and TRBJ1-6, with D possibly matching TRBD1 (6 bases). CDR1 and CDR2 (germline): SGHDT, YYEEEE. Between the trimmed V and J ends, which lost 4 bases and 8 bases, there was a span of 16 bases. The CDR3 spans 15 residues. Here the CDR3 reads CASSPDTGSDSPLHF. CDR3 bases: TGTGCCAGCAGCCCAGACACAGGGAGCGATTCACCCCTCCACTTT.

About this clone: A junction end diverges from the germline sequence, so it may reflect a read error. The chain recombines TRBV7-9 with TRBJ2-5; tentatively, D is TRBD1 (6 bases). This CDR3 is built from 13 residues. Germline V gene lookup returns CDR1 SEHNR and CDR2 FQNEAQ (reference sequence). The CDR3 region is CSSGWAGAETQYF. The DNA of the CDR3 is TGTTCCAGTGGGTGGGCAGGGGCGGAGACCCAGTACTTC.

The chain couples TRBV7-2 to TRBJ1-5; D unclear. The V end lost 4 bases, the J end lost 4 bases, and 8 bases lay between the germline ends. The CDR3 contains 13 residues. Germline V gives CDR1 SGHTA, CDR2 FQGNSA. This chain's CDR3 is CASSSSLNQPQHF. CDR3 DNA: TGTGCCAGCAGCTCCAGTTTGAATCAGCCCCAGCATTTT. Based on the CDR3 plus reference TRBV7-2 and TRBJ1-5, the full variable domain is GAGVSQSPSNKVTEKGKDVELRCDPISGHTALYWYRQSLGQGLEFLIYFQGNSAPDKSGLPSDRFSAERTGGSVSTLTIQRTQQEDSAVYLCASSSSLNQPQHFGDGTRLSIL.